Listed here are 31 T cell receptor beta chains from one sample, sequenced in a study of identical twins. TCRdb passed the 5' RACE reads through MiXCR, listing each CDR3 protein once. The sample consists of some 600,000 distinct CDR3 sequences, about 7.1% of them appearing once. These same data were also listed under a study on yellow fever vaccine responses in identical twins.

Sequenced input: PBMCs. These receptors were obtained from a young woman in good health.

This clonotype was recorded a few times. V usage is TRBV2 and J usage is TRBJ2-3; TRBD2 matches 8 bases. This CDR3 is 15 amino acids long. The ends lost 3 bases at V and 3 bases at J; junction bases unmatched: 5. In germline, CDR1 is SNHLY, CDR2 FYNNEI. The CDR3 reads CASSESGGVTDTQYF. The CDR3 nucleotides are TGTGCCAGCAGTGAGTCCGGGGGGGTGACAGATACGCAGTATTTT.

At least ten counts were recorded for this clonotype. V usage is TRBV11-2 and J usage is TRBJ2-2; D is uncertain. The CDR3 is 14 residues long. Germline V CDR1 and CDR2: SGHAT, FQNNGV. V gave up 3 bases and J gave up 3 bases, with 8 bases separating them. CDR3 coding DNA: TGTGCCAGCAGCTTCGGATTATACACCGGGGAGCTGTTTTTT. Translated, it gives CASSFGLYTGELFF.

The chain joins TRBV20-1 to TRBJ1-2, with 8 bases that match TRBD1. The CDR3 length is 12 residues. Germline loops: CDR1 DFQATT, CDR2 SNEGSKA (reference sequence). Trimming took 4 bases from V and 4 from J; bases not matched to a gene: 2. CDR3 bases: TGCAGTGCTAATCAGGGGGCCTATGGCTACACCTTC. This gives the protein CSANQGAYGYTF.

This clonotype was picked up many times. The chain joins TRBV9 to TRBJ2-7, with D tentatively TRBD1 or TRBD2 (5 bases each). V was shortened by 4 bases and J by 0 bases, with 8 bases between the two germline ends. Germline lookup yields CDR1 SGDLS and CDR2 YYNGEE. This CDR3 is built from 13 residues. CDR3 residues: CASSRDVSYEQYF. CDR3 DNA sequence: TGTGCCAGCAGCCGGGACGTCTCCTACGAGCAGTACTTC. The whole variable domain, filled in from reference TRBV9 and TRBJ2-7, reads DSGVTQTPKHLITATGQRVTLRCSPRSGDLSVYWYQQSLDQGLQFLIQYYNGEERAKGNILERFSAQQFPDLHSELNLSSLELGDSALYFCASSRDVSYEQYFGPGTRLTVT.

This clonotype was detected ten times or more. The germline gene is not matched at one end of the junction; a read error may be the cause. The chain recombines TRBV5-1 with TRBJ2-5; 7 nucleotides line up with TRBD1. Germline V gene sequence: CDR1 SGHRS, CDR2 YFSETQ. This CDR3 is built from 13 residues. This CDR3 reads CASSLGTEETQYF. For the CDR3, the DNA is TGTGCCAGCAGCTTGGGGACAGAAGAGACCCAGTACTTC.

V gene TRBV14 combines with J gene TRBJ2-7, with D perhaps matching TRBD2 (5 bases). Germline V gene lookup returns CDR1 SGHDN and CDR2 FVKESK. Trimming removed 3 bases from V and 2 bases from J, with 14 bases in between. The CDR3 is 15 amino acids. In DNA form, the CDR3 reads TGTGCCAGCAGCCAGACCCCGGGGATCACCTACGAGCAGTACGTC. Translation gives CASSQTPGITYEQYV.

The chain combines TRBV7-6 with TRBJ2-3; D is ambiguous. This CDR3 is 15 amino acids long. Germline V lookup: CDR1 SGHVS, CDR2 FNYEAQ. Deletions cut 6 bases from V and 2 bases from J, with 15 bases between. CDR3 DNA: TGTGCCAGCAGTTCCAAGGCGGATCCCACAGATACGCAGTATTTT. This codes for CASSSKADPTDTQYF.

This clonotype was recorded many times. The genes are TRBV29-1 and TRBJ2-5; either TRBD1 or TRBD2 may fit D (6 bases each). The CDR3 has 12 residues. Germline-derived CDR1 and CDR2 are SQVTM and ANQGSEA. Trimming took off 2 bases at V and 5 bases at J, with 9 bases between the two ends. As DNA, the CDR3 is TGCAGCGTTGAATTCGGGGGCGAGACCCAGTACTTC. This translates into CSVEFGGETQYF.

This clonotype has a handful of counts. V usage is TRBV10-3 and J usage is TRBJ1-1; no clear D gene. CDR1 is ENHRY, CDR2 SYGVKD, per germline. V gave up 2 bases and J gave up 3 bases, with 1 base separating them. The CDR3 loop spans 11 amino acids. The CDR3, as DNA: TGTGCCATCAGTGAGGACACTGAAGCTTTCTTT. Residues: CAISEDTEAFF.

This clonotype came up many times. The chain couples TRBV25-1 to TRBJ2-5; tentatively, D is TRBD2 (5 bases). The CDR3 loop spans 14 amino acids. Germline V gives CDR1 MGHDK, CDR2 SYGVNS. V was pared by 1 base and J by 0 bases, with 6 bases between. The CDR3 nucleotides read TGTGCCAGCAGTGAATGGGAGTACCAAGAGACCCAGTACTTC. Its translation: CASSEWEYQETQYF.

This clonotype appeared many times. This chain joins TRBV10-3 and TRBJ2-2, with D perhaps TRBD2 (7 bases). Germline assignment: CDR1 ENHRY and CDR2 SYGVKD. The ends were cut back, 4 bases at V and 6 bases at J, with 12 bases in the middle. CDR3 length equals 14 residues. The CDR3 DNA follows: TGTGCCATCAGTGTCAAGGGGGGGGCCGGGGAGCTGTTTTTT. It yields the protein CAISVKGGAGELFF.

This clonotype was recorded many times. This chain links TRBV5-1 with TRBJ1-2, with TRBD1 matching over 8 bases. This CDR3 has 14 residues. Germline lookup yields CDR1 SGHRS and CDR2 YFSETQ. Losses at the gene ends were 0 bases for V and 6 bases for J; bases not matched to a gene: 4. As DNA, the CDR3 is TGCGCCAGCAGCTTGGGGGACAGGAAGAATGGCTACACCTTC. It translates to CASSLGDRKNGYTF.

V gene TRBV14 combines with J gene TRBJ2-7; D is ambiguous. Germline CDR1 is SGHDN and CDR2 is FVKESK. The CDR3 contains 14 residues. Trimming removed 1 base at V and 2 bases at J, with 9 bases between. CDR3 sequence reads: CASSQVGSPYEQYV. For the CDR3, the DNA is TGTGCCAGCAGCCAAGTCGGCAGCCCCTACGAGCAGTACGTC.

This clonotype was seen ten or more times. This rearrangement joins TRBV24-1 to TRBJ2-5; D possibly matches TRBD1 or TRBD2 (5 bases each). CDR1 KGHDR and CDR2 SFDVKD come from the germline V gene. V lost 12 bases, J lost 7 bases, and 23 bases lay in between. This CDR3 contains 14 residues. In DNA, the CDR3 is TGTGCCGTCCAAAATCGGGACGGGTTAGGGACCCAGTACTTC. Translation gives CAVQNRDGLGTQYF.

This clonotype came up many times. The chain uses TRBV4-1 and TRBJ2-3; 11 bases align to TRBD2. Losses at the gene ends were 4 bases for V and 0 bases for J; bases not matched to a gene: 3. Germline loops: CDR1 MGHRA, CDR2 YSYEKL. This CDR3 region has 16 residues. The CDR3 here is CASSRTSGPSTDTQYF. CDR3 nucleotides: TGCGCCAGCAGCCGGACTAGCGGGCCTAGCACAGATACGCAGTATTTT.

This clonotype has just a few counts. The chain links TRBV6-1 to TRBJ2-7; TRBD2 aligns across 12 bases. Germline values: CDR1 MNHNS, CDR2 SASEGT. V lost 6 bases to trimming and J lost 10 bases; unmatched junction nucleotides: 7. The CDR3 is made up of 13 amino acids. CDR3 protein: CASRQGLAGLQYV. In DNA, the CDR3 is TGTGCCAGCAGGCAAGGACTAGCGGGGCTCCAGTACGTC.

This clonotype has a count of ten or more. The CDR3 here is CASRDRGASDTGELFF. The CDR3 DNA is TGTGCCAGCAGGGACAGGGGGGCCTCGGACACCGGGGAGCTGTTTTTT. This chain connects TRBV12-3 or TRBV12-4 to TRBJ2-2; the match to TRBD1 covers 10 bases. The CDR3 contains 16 residues. V was clipped by 6 bases and J by 3 bases; unmatched bases: 7.

The V gene is TRBV12-3 or TRBV12-4, the J gene TRBJ1-2; D possibly corresponds to TRBD1 (5 bases). V was cut by 2 bases and J by 5 bases, with 15 bases left in between. This CDR3 has 15 residues. The CDR3 spells CASSLLQGEVYGYTF. The CDR3 DNA reads as TGTGCCAGCAGTTTACTTCAGGGAGAAGTTTATGGCTACACCTTC.

This clonotype was seen a handful of times. The chain links TRBV6-1 to TRBJ1-2; 9 bases agree with TRBD1. V shed 7 bases, J shed 1 base, and the junction held 4 bases outside the gene matches. The CDR3 has 14 residues. CDR1 is MNHNS and CDR2 is SASEGT in the germline V gene. The CDR3 DNA sequence: TGTGCCAGCACATACAGGGGGCTTAACTATGGCTACACCTTC. Its protein product is CASTYRGLNYGYTF.

Here the CDR3 reads CASIRTGATSTDTQYF. The CDR3 bases are TGTGCCAGCATTCGGACAGGGGCAACTAGCACAGATACGCAGTATTTT. V and J are TRBV7-9 and TRBJ2-3, with 9 bases fitting TRBD1. V lost 7 bases to trimming and J lost 0 bases; unmatched junction nucleotides: 8. Germline loops: CDR1 SEHNR, CDR2 FQNEAQ (reference sequence). This CDR3 is built from 16 residues.

This clonotype was detected once. J is TRBJ2-7 and V is TRBV7-9; TRBD1 matches at 8 bases. This CDR3 comprises 15 residues. Germline V lookup: CDR1 SEHNR, CDR2 FQNEAQ (reference sequence). The ends lost 1 base at V and 5 bases at J; junction bases unmatched: 7. The CDR3 coding sequence is TGTGCCAGCAGCTTAGGTAAGACAGGGGCCCACGAGCAGTACTTC. Its translation is CASSLGKTGAHEQYF.

V is TRBV5-1 and J is TRBJ2-5, with D perhaps TRBD1 (7 bases). V lost 1 base and J 3 bases, leaving 10 bases between the germline ends. CDR1 and CDR2 from the germline V gene are SGHRS and YFSETQ. CDR3 length: 14 amino acids. In DNA form, the CDR3 reads TGCGCCAGCAGCTTGACCAGGGGGGAAGAGACCCAGTACTTC. Encoded protein: CASSLTRGEETQYF. The whole variable domain, filled in from reference TRBV5-1 and TRBJ2-5, reads KAGVTQTPRYLIKTRGQQVTLSCSPISGHRSVSWYQQTPGQGLQFLFEYFSETQRNKGNFPGRFSGRQFSNSRSEMNVSTLELGDSALYLCASSLTRGEETQYFGPGTRLLVL.

This chain's CDR3 is CASSIEDSNQPQHF. In DNA, the CDR3 is TGTGCCAGTAGTATCGAGGATAGCAATCAGCCCCAGCATTTT. V is TRBV19 and J is TRBJ1-5, with D uncertain. CDR3 length: 14 amino acids. CDR1 is LNHDA, CDR2 SQIVND, per germline (reference sequence). Trimming cost V 3 bases and J 0 bases, with 6 bases left between them.

The chain uses TRBV20-1 and TRBJ2-5, with unresolved D. This CDR3 has 12 residues. Germline CDR1 is DFQATT and CDR2 is SNEGSKA (reference sequence). Deletions cut 6 bases from V and 4 bases from J, with 12 bases between. CDR3: CSARLNGETQYF. The DNA of the CDR3 is TGCAGTGCCAGGCTCAACGGAGAGACCCAGTACTTC.

This clonotype has a handful of counts. The chain has TRBV5-1 and TRBJ2-7, with D maybe TRBD1 (7 bases). From germline, CDR1 is SGHRS and CDR2 YFSETQ. The CDR3 has 14 residues. Trimming took off 1 base at V and 6 bases at J, with 14 bases between the two ends. The CDR3 DNA sequence: TGCGCCAGCAGCTTGTGGGGGGACAGCCTCGAGCAGTACGTC. This encodes CASSLWGDSLEQYV.

The table lists this clonotype with many counts. The CDR3 loop reads CSASKDRGVNEQFF. CDR3 DNA: TGCAGTGCTAGTAAAGACAGGGGGGTAAATGAGCAGTTCTTC. V usage is TRBV20-1 and J usage is TRBJ2-1, with TRBD1 identical over 9 bases. The CDR3 spans 14 residues. The J segment lost 7 bases and the V segment lost 3 bases, leaving 7 bases of the junction unmatched. The V gene's germline CDR1 is DFQATT and CDR2 SNEGSKA (reference sequence).

This chain joins TRBV28 and TRBJ2-6, with D possibly TRBD1 on 6 matching bases. Germline assignment: CDR1 MDHEN and CDR2 SYDVKM. The CDR3 consists of 17 residues. The V and J ends lost 5 bases and 0 bases respectively, with 14 bases between them. CDR3 in amino acids: CASSPSRGNSGANVLTF. In nucleotides, the CDR3 is TGTGCCAGCAGTCCCTCCAGGGGAAACTCTGGGGCCAACGTCCTGACTTTC. The whole variable domain, remainder taken from reference TRBV28 and TRBJ2-6, is DVKVTQSSRYLVKRTGEKVFLECVQDMDHENMFWYRQDPGLGLRLIYFSYDVKMKEKGDIPEGYSVSREKKERFSLILESASTNQTSMYLCASSPSRGNSGANVLTFGAGSRLTVL.

There are many counts of this clonotype. The genes are TRBV12-3 or TRBV12-4 and TRBJ1-1; 12 nucleotides line up with TRBD1. The CDR3 is 15 residues long. V lost 6 bases to trimming and J lost 1 base; unmatched junction nucleotides: 3. The chain's CDR3 is CASSGTGGRNTEAFF. CDR3 DNA: TGTGCCAGCAGCGGGACAGGGGGCCGGAACACTGAAGCTTTCTTT.

This clonotype has just a few counts. The rearrangement joins TRBV19 to TRBJ2-3; 11 bases match TRBD2. The trim removed 5 bases at V and 5 bases at J, leaving 6 bases unmatched. This CDR3 is 15 amino acids long. CDR1 and CDR2 from the germline V gene are LNHDA and SQIVND (reference sequence). The DNA for the CDR3 is TGTGCCAGTAGTCCGGGACTAGCGGTTCAAGATACGCAGTATTTT. It encodes CASSPGLAVQDTQYF.

The chain recombines TRBV5-1 with TRBJ2-5, with D tentatively TRBD1 or TRBD2 (5 bases each). Germline V lookup: CDR1 SGHRS, CDR2 YFSETQ. There are 18 residues in the CDR3. V shed 0 bases and J shed 5 bases, with 23 bases lying between them. The CDR3 DNA is TGCGCCAGCAGCTTGGGTGGGCTCTCGGGGCGGCACAGCGAGACCCAGTACTTC. Protein: CASSLGGLSGRHSETQYF. The variable domain in full, with the rest retrieved from reference TRBV5-1 and TRBJ2-5, is KAGVTQTPRYLIKTRGQQVTLSCSPISGHRSVSWYQQTPGQGLQFLFEYFSETQRNKGNFPGRFSGRQFSNSRSEMNVSTLELGDSALYLCASSLGGLSGRHSETQYFGPGTRLLVL.

The table lists this clonotype with many counts. The rearrangement uses TRBV5-5 and TRBJ2-1, with D tentatively TRBD1 or TRBD2 (6 bases each). V was clipped by 0 bases and J by 2 bases, with 12 bases between them. Germline V gene data show CDR1 as SGHKS and CDR2 as YYEKEE (reference sequence). The CDR3 has 16 amino acids. CDR3 protein: CASSLGLGGTYNEQFF. The DNA of the CDR3 is TGTGCCAGCAGCTTGGGTTTAGGGGGGACCTACAATGAGCAGTTCTTC.